Below, one T cell receptor (beta chain) is given with its context. Its antigen remains undetermined. No clone much larger than this one lies a single base away; base qualities are absent. Trimming costs V 7 bases and J 4 bases, and their ends lie 14 bases apart. The germline V gene supplies CDR1 SQVTM and CDR2 ANQGSEA. Counted from cysteine to phenylalanine, this CDR3 has 13 amino acids. The retained sequence is limited to the CDR3, 39 bases, with the frame set at the first base. TCRbeta CDR3 regions were amplified from genomic DNA by means of the immunoSEQ Assay, a bias-controlled multiplex PCR. The original pipeline was this. Nucleated cell counts per sample were estimated from amplification of reference gene primers within the assay. To quantify the absolute abundance of each unique TCRbeta CDR3 rearrangement, sequence reads were collapsed and filtered. For each sample, productive Simpson clonality was calculated by taking the square root of Simpson's diversity index across productive rearrangements. Entries here come from immuneACCESS through TCRdb and include only in-frame sequences with V and J called. Some clones fail to appear in such tables; in the studies checked, an unresolved V gene covers under half of the shortfall, and the cause of the remainder is unknown. That table gives V, J and clone size, and the DNA gave D and trimming. The sample data list about 130,000 clones, and approximately 83% of these were observed just once. The biggest ten clones account for 9.7% of the sample.

This record comes from a study of blood T cell repertoires in COVID-19 (dated by TCRdb to the early 2020s). As for the study more broadly: Collaborator samples came from the United States, Italy and Spain and covered acute and convalescent phases of COVID-19. Where HLA class I and class II types were available, the types were taken from metadata supplied by the sample provider, not from assay-based typing. Deeply sampled blood TCRbeta repertoires from subjects exposed to, actively infected with, or recovered from COVID-19 were included in the dataset. The prospective study material was composed of cDNA or gDNA derived from T cells, B-cell-depleted T cells, or PBMCs. The samples were drawn from the first 160 participants of the ongoing ImmuneRACE study and from 950 to 1,500 subjects provided by 6 global collaborators. The sample metadata nearly always contained a de-identified subject ID, COVID-19 status, age in years and sex. The repertoires were released in a freely available public database intended as a resource for research on the immune response to SARS-CoV-2.

The paper's findings and limits, for the study overall: How much clinical and demographic metadata was included differed by source and by participant, and the metadata was provided uncurated.

Each collaborating institution followed its own protocols to collect whole blood in K2EDTA tubes. For TCRbeta analysis, collaborators shipped samples as frozen whole blood, isolated PBMCs, or DNA extracted from either of those sample types. The sequence is built from TRBV29-1 and TRBJ1-3; the D segment could be TRBD1, given 6 matching bases. Sequencing was done on a sample of peripheral blood. The source is a man aged 35-49 years with active or convalescent COVID-19. In nucleotides, the sequence is TGCAGCGCCGCAGGGGCAGGGGGAAACACCATATATTTT. It codes for CSAAGAGGNTIYF.